Below, 14 T cell receptor beta chains from the same sample are listed, as sequenced in a study of OX40 agonist ivuxolimab in advanced cancers. The repertoire was sequenced with immunoSEQ multiplex PCR; TCRdb's copy has only in-frame clones and lacks some. This table holds roughly 80,000 clones, roughly 80% found once. This specimen consisted of CD4+ or CD8+ T cells sorted from blood, obtained in a trial of the OX40 agonist ivuxolimab. The receptors stem from an adult with an advanced solid tumor such as melanoma, head and neck, liver or kidney cancer.

The rearrangement joins TRBV5-4 to TRBJ1-2; D possibly corresponds to TRBD1 (6 bases). V was pared by 1 base and J by 6 bases, with 22 bases between. CDR3 length: 17 amino acids. Germline V CDR1 and CDR2: SGHNT, YYREEE (reference sequence). The CDR3 protein is CASSLPLDRPTSDGYTF. The CDR3 DNA follows: TGTGCCAGCAGCTTGCCCCTCGACAGGCCCACCTCCGATGGCTACACCTTC.

The chain carries TRBV7-7 and TRBJ2-6, with 7 positions matching TRBD1. The germline V gene encodes CDR1 SSHAT and CDR2 FNYEAQ (reference sequence). With V trimmed by 5 bases and J by 1 base, 2 bases remained unmatched. The CDR3 spans 15 residues. CDR3 region: CASSPTGSGANVLTF. The DNA of the CDR3 is TGTGCCAGCAGCCCGACAGGGTCTGGGGCCAACGTCCTGACTTTC.

V usage is TRBV21-1 and J usage is TRBJ1-2. TRBV21-1 is deemed a pseudogene. CDR3 length equals 14 residues. In nucleotides, the CDR3 is TGTGCCAGCAGCCCTCCCGGGGGTAACTATGGCTACACCTTC. It codes for CASSPPGGNYGYTF.

The chain combines TRBV11-2 with TRBJ2-1, with TRBD2 matching over 9 bases. V shed 2 bases, J shed 4 bases, and the junction held 3 bases outside the gene matches. The CDR3 sequence is 15 residues long. The germline gives CDR1 SGHAT, CDR2 FQNNGV. DNA of the CDR3: TGTGCCAGCAGCTTACCAGCGGGGGGTTACAATGAGCAGTTCTTC. As protein: CASSLPAGGYNEQFF.

The chain uses TRBV7-4 and TRBJ2-6, with D uncertain. In germline, CDR1 is SGHVT, CDR2 SQSDAQ. The germline V and J ends were trimmed by 5 bases and 5 bases, with 19 bases remaining between them. The CDR3 is 17 residues long. CDR3 nucleotide sequence: TGTGCCAGCAGCGGCCTAGGCTCACAAAGTCGGGCCAACGTCCTGACTTTC. Its translation: CASSGLGSQSRANVLTF.

V and J are TRBV5-1 and TRBJ1-5; 11 bases line up with TRBD1. J lost 0 bases, V lost 3 bases, and 8 bases had no gene match. This CDR3 region has 18 residues. CDR1 is SGHRS, CDR2 YFSETQ, per germline. The CDR3 protein is CASSSGTGGIHSNQPQHF. CDR3 DNA sequence: TGCGCCAGCAGCTCCGGGACAGGGGGTATTCATAGCAATCAGCCCCAGCATTTT.

The chain carries TRBV27 and TRBJ2-3; the D gene is possibly TRBD1 (6 bases). V lost 5 bases and J 6 bases, leaving 18 bases between the germline ends. The CDR3 sequence is 15 residues long. Germline CDR1 reads MNHEY; CDR2 reads SMNVEV (reference sequence). CDR3 nucleotide sequence: TGTGCCAGCAGTGACCCCAACCGGCAGGGGGATACGCAGTATTTT. Translation gives CASSDPNRQGDTQYF.

This chain uses TRBV7-2 with TRBJ1-4; D is undetermined. CDR1 is SGHTA and CDR2 is FQGNSA in the germline V gene. This CDR3 comprises 16 residues. V gave up 2 bases and J gave up 0 bases, with 10 bases separating them. The CDR3 sequence is CASSLSATATNEKLFF. CDR3 in DNA: TGTGCCAGCAGCTTATCAGCCACTGCAACTAATGAAAAACTGTTTTTT.

The V gene is TRBV6-5, the J gene TRBJ1-5; unclear D gene. Germline V gene lookup returns CDR1 MNHEY and CDR2 SVGAGI. The CDR3 totals 14 residues. The V end was cut by 6 bases, the J end by 0 bases, with 9 bases between. CDR3 sequence reads: CASSGPDSNQPQHF. The CDR3 DNA reads as TGTGCCAGCAGCGGACCGGATAGCAATCAGCCCCAGCATTTT.

This clone appeared once. V usage is TRBV6-4 and J usage is TRBJ2-1; TRBD2 aligns across 8 bases. J gave up 6 bases and V 4 bases, and 8 bases lay outside the gene matches. Germline V CDR1 and CDR2: MRHNA, SNTAGT. The CDR3 is 15 residues long. DNA of the CDR3: TGTGCCAGCAGTGTTACGGGGGGGCTCGTCAATGAGCAGTTCTTC. Translation: CASSVTGGLVNEQFF.

V usage is TRBV19 and J usage is TRBJ1-5; possible D gene TRBD1, 6 bases. The germline gives CDR1 LNHDA, CDR2 SQIVND (reference sequence). The CDR3 runs to 15 residues. The V end was cut by 5 bases, the J end by 0 bases, with 11 bases between. CDR3 amino acids: CASSLRQDSNQPQHF. As DNA, the CDR3 is TGTGCCAGTAGTCTCAGACAGGATAGCAATCAGCCCCAGCATTTT.

The chain employs TRBV4-2 and TRBJ2-3; TRBD2 aligns across 7 bases. CDR3 length: 16 amino acids. Germline CDR1 LGHNA, CDR2 YNFKEQ. V trimming: 1 base; J trimming: 2 bases; junction bases outside the gene matches: 6. The CDR3 sequence is CASSQGRQRDTDTQYF. The CDR3 region has the DNA TGTGCCAGCAGCCAAGGAAGACAGCGGGACACAGATACGCAGTATTTT.

This chain uses TRBV5-1 with TRBJ1-5; no clear D gene. Between the trimmed V and J ends, which lost 4 bases and 4 bases, there was a span of 9 bases. This CDR3 is built from 13 residues. The V gene's germline CDR1 is SGHRS and CDR2 YFSETQ. The CDR3 reads CASSEDGNQPQHF. The CDR3 DNA reads as TGCGCCAGCAGCGAGGACGGGAATCAGCCCCAGCATTTT.

The genes are TRBV28 and TRBJ1-4; 12 bases agree with TRBD1. The V segment lost 8 bases and the J segment 8 bases; nucleotides outside the gene matches: 9. The V gene's germline CDR1 is MDHEN and CDR2 SYDVKM. The CDR3 runs to 15 residues. The CDR3 region has the DNA TGTGCCAGCGTTCCCGCCGGGACAGGGGGCGAAAAACTGTTTTTT. This translates into CASVPAGTGGEKLFF.